The 7 T cell receptor beta chains given below trace back to one sample, sequenced in a study of cytotoxic CD8 clonotypes in ibrutinib-treated CLL (TCRdb year 2021). Sample time point, as interpreted from the label and publication: roughly 2 years on ibrutinib. Libraries were constructed by the immunoSEQ multiplex PCR assay. Here the immuneACCESS table is served through TCRdb, limited to in-frame sequences with V and J called. Missing clones are a known gap in these copies; in checked studies unresolved V genes cover under half, and the rest lacks a known reason. Recorded for this sample are roughly 200,000 clones; approximately 68% of them occurred a single time. The ten largest make up roughly 13% of the sample. Specimen: PBMCs, collected after 24 months of ibrutinib treatment. These receptors originate from a human donor with chronic lymphocytic leukemia.

The genes are TRBV4-3 and TRBJ2-3, with D unresolved. Trimming removed 0 bases from V and 0 bases from J, with 4 bases in between. The CDR3 has 14 amino acids. Germline CDR1 and CDR2: LGHNA and YSLEER. This CDR3 is CASSQEGSTDTQYF. The CDR3 bases are TGCGCCAGCAGCCAAGAAGGCAGCACAGATACGCAGTATTTT.

Of note for this clone: One end of the junction does not line up with germline, which may come from a read error. V is TRBV28 and J is TRBJ2-7, with D possibly being TRBD2 (5 bases). CDR3 size: 13 residues. Germline V lookup: CDR1 MDHEN, CDR2 SYDVKM. CDR3 sequence (DNA): TGTGCCAGCAGTAACCCCGGTCTGCTGGCCGGGAACTTC. It specifies CASSNPGLLAGNF. The full variable domain, its missing parts supplied by reference TRBV28 and TRBJ2-7, is DVKVTQSSRYLVKRTGEKVFLECVQDMDHENMFWYRQDPGLGLRLIYFSYDVKMKEKGDIPEGYSVSREKKERFSLILESASTNQTSMYLCASSNPGLLAGNFGPGTRLTVT.

This chain connects TRBV25-1 to TRBJ1-3; D is possibly TRBD1 (6 bases). V shed 0 bases and J shed 0 bases, with 12 bases lying between them. The CDR3 contains 17 residues. Germline values: CDR1 MGHDK, CDR2 SYGVNS. The CDR3 loop reads CASSEYGRGNSGNTIYF. DNA of the CDR3: TGTGCCAGCAGTGAATACGGCAGGGGCAACTCTGGAAACACCATATATTTT. Together with reference TRBV25-1 and TRBJ1-3, the CDR3 gives the full variable domain: EADIYQTPRYLVIGTGKKITLECSQTMGHDKMYWYQQDPGMELHLIHYSYGVNSTEKGDLSSESTVSRIRTEHFPLTLESARPSHTSQYLCASSEYGRGNSGNTIYFGEGSWLTVV.

V gene TRBV29-1 combines with J gene TRBJ2-5, with TRBD1 matching over 7 bases. J lost 2 bases, V lost 7 bases, and 13 bases had no gene match. CDR1 and CDR2 (germline): SQVTM, ANQGSEA. The CDR3 contains 15 residues. The CDR3 region is CSGALGGEWQETQYF. The CDR3 DNA reads as TGCAGCGGCGCACTAGGGGGCGAGTGGCAAGAGACCCAGTACTTC.

The chain recombines TRBV5-8 with TRBJ2-5; 7 bases agree with TRBD2. Per the germline V gene, CDR1 is SGHTS and CDR2 is YDEGEE. The CDR3 sequence is 16 residues long. V trimming: 0 bases; J trimming: 5 bases; junction bases outside the gene matches: 10. This CDR3 reads CASSLGYGAGMETQYF. The DNA of the CDR3 is TGTGCCAGCAGCTTGGGATACGGAGCGGGAATGGAGACCCAGTACTTC. Full variable domain (outside the CDR3, taken from reference TRBV5-8 and TRBJ2-5): EAGVTQSPTHLIKTRGQQATLRCSPISGHTSVYWYQQALGLGLQFLLWYDEGEERNRGNFPPRFSGRQFPNYSSELNVNALELEDSALYLCASSLGYGAGMETQYFGPGTRLLVL.

CDR3 amino acids: CASSLLSGGSTDTQYF. DNA of the CDR3: TGTGCCAGCAGCTTATTAAGCGGGGGCAGCACAGATACGCAGTATTTT. The gene calls are TRBV7-2 and TRBJ2-3; TRBD2 agrees at 8 bases. Looked up from germline, CDR1 is SGHTA and CDR2 is FQGNSA. The V segment lost 2 bases and the J segment 0 bases; nucleotides outside the gene matches: 4. The CDR3 extends over 16 amino acids.

This chain connects TRBV6-6 to TRBJ2-2; TRBD2 matches 8 bases. With 0 bases clipped from V and 6 bases from J, the junction kept 3 bases outside the gene matches. The germline gives CDR1 MNHNY, CDR2 SVGAGI (reference sequence). CDR3 size: 15 residues. The CDR3 bases are TGTGCCAGCAGTTACTCCCGGGAGGGCCCCGGGGAGCTGTTTTTT. This gives the protein CASSYSREGPGELFF.